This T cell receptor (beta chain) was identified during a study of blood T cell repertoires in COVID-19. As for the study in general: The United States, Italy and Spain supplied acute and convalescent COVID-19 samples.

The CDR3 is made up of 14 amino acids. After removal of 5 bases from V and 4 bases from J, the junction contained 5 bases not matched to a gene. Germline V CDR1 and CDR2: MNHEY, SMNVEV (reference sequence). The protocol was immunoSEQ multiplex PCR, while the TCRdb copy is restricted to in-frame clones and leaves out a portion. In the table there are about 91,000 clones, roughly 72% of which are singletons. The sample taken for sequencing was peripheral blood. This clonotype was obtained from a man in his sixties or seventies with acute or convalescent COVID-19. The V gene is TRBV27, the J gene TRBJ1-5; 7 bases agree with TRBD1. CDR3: CASSRTGVNQPQHF. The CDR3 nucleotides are TGTGCCAGCAGTCGGACAGGAGTAAATCAGCCCCAGCATTTT.